What follows is one TCR beta chain and its context. The target antigen is unknown. The germline V gene encodes CDR1 SGHRS and CDR2 YFSETQ. Trimming removed 4 bases from V and 1 base from J; junction bases left unmatched: 4. This CDR3 contains 15 residues. This sample was included in a study of cytomegalovirus exposure and HLA in healthy donors. Study-wide results and caveats: What was likely a sequencing artifact was a cluster of highly shared sequence variants. Follow-up analysis seemed to connect common viral pathogens with several of the most significant clusters identified.

PCR was performed using 60 Vbeta and 13 Jbeta primers. Only in-frame clones appear in the TCRdb table, and some are missing; sequencing was by immunoSEQ multiplex PCR. Here the sample spans 140,000 or so clones, over 55% being singletons. The TCR originated in a man in his forties in good health and CMV-seronegative. This chain uses TRBV5-1 with TRBJ2-3; the match to TRBD1 covers 9 bases. Sequenced material: PBMCs. CDR3: CASSNRDRGTDTQYF. In DNA, the CDR3 is TGCGCCAGCAGCAACCGGGACAGGGGCACAGATACGCAGTATTTT. The full variable domain, completed using reference TRBV5-1 and TRBJ2-3, is KAGVTQTPRYLIKTRGQQVTLSCSPISGHRSVSWYQQTPGQGLQFLFEYFSETQRNKGNFPGRFSGRQFSNSRSEMNVSTLELGDSALYLCASSNRDRGTDTQYFGPGTRLTVL.